This TCR beta chain was sequenced in a study of human T cells and chemical hapten exposure. This clonotype was recorded a few times. Its specificity is unknown. Time point of the sample: patch test 3, about 24 weeks after DPC sensitization. Treatment meaning: therapeutic diphenylcyclopropenone sensitization with weekly scalp DPC. The study's findings and limits: A positive correlation with patch test score was found for PT1 expanded TCR counts.

Via MiXCR, TCRdb re-called the RACE reads, giving one row per CDR3 protein. The profile shows approximately 110,000 distinct CDR3 sequences, less than 45% of them singletons. Sequences were derived from whole blood, sampled in connection with sensitization to the hapten diphenylcyclopropenone (DPC). This sequence originates from a middle-aged man with alopecia areata. Some clones in this sample may be carry-over from other donors' samples.

Here the CDR3 DNA reads TGTGCCAGCAGCGAGAGACTAGCCAAAAACATTCAGTACTTC. Translating gives CASSERLAKNIQYF. The chain recombines TRBV21-1 with TRBJ2-4. TRBV21-1 has pseudogene status. The CDR3 runs to 14 residues.